The T cell receptor (beta chain) under discussion was sequenced for a study of shared clonotypes between healthy human individuals (dated by TCRdb to the early 2020s). Concerning the study at large: The cohort comprised two women and a few men aged 18 to 49 years. Per donor, three plates each were used for CD4 naive and CD4 memory, two for CD8 naive, and one for CD8 memory. To estimate repertoire size and how much clonotypes are shared between individuals, the study performed deep sequencing of blood TCR repertoires from about 5 healthy adults. Libraries were prepared and TCR repertoires were sequenced by different laboratories using diverse techniques, in order to increase sequencing depth and limit assay-specific biases. Leukapheresis yielded between about 0.9 and 9 billion PBMCs per donor. What the research found in general, with its limitations: Incomplete sequencing was indicated by rarefaction of sorted-subset datasets, despite the large sequencing depth. Clonotypes shared by all four sorted-subset donors showed higher generation probabilities than non-shared clonotypes. About 5% of naive CD4, around 4% of naive CD8, approximately 2% of memory CD4, and 0.35% to 0.5% of memory CD8 clonotypes were shared across several donors. Pairwise subsampling led to the expectation that sequencing depth would affect the degree of clonotype sharing among donors. The genetic and exposure-history diversity represented was limited by the small number of donors. Naive subsets generally had larger estimated clonotype richness than memory subsets did. Sampling was limited to blood, and TCR repertoires in tissue likely differ from TCR repertoires in blood.

Donors were healthy HIV-negative adults with no recently reported acute infections or vaccinations. Every donor was a Caucasian adult residing in Nashville, Tennessee, USA. CD4+ T cells were enriched through magnetic negative selection, after which naive cells were positively selected on CD45RA and the remaining negative fraction served as the memory subset. Blood was obtained by leukapheresis, after which PBMCs were separated by Ficoll-Histopaque density gradient centrifugation and cryopreserved in liquid nitrogen vapor phase. Analytical flow cytometry was used to check the purity and quantity of each magnetically sorted T cell population. Genomic DNA was isolated from each sorted fraction and quantified by UV absorbance on a Nanodrop 2000c. Regarding this clone: The specificity of this receptor is unknown. Per-base quality was not reported, and no clone a single base away is much larger than it.

CDR1 is given as SGHRS and CDR2 as YFSETQ, both from the germline V gene. The CDR3 starts with the cysteine, ends with the phenylalanine, and has 14 residues. Only CDR3 DNA remains: 42 bases, in frame from the first base. Between the V and J ends, shortened by 2 bases and 10 bases respectively, the junction contains 16 bases. Using the deep immunoSEQ assay, TCR CDR3 regions were amplified from genomic DNA by multiplex PCR. Extracted genomic DNA from each cell subset was distributed evenly across all wells of several immunoSEQ 96-well plates, and each plate was treated as a replicate. For sorted subsets, 200 to 250 ng of genomic DNA, equivalent to tens of thousands of T cell genomes, went into each replicate PCR. Purified libraries were measured with a Qubit 3.0 fluorometer, size-checked on a Bioanalyzer 2100, and measured again with the KAPA Library Quantification kit. A separate single-read 150-cycle Illumina NextSeq 550 flow cell was used to sequence each immunoSEQ 96-well plate. In the paper's pipeline: Because the immunoSEQ output included only junctional sequences and no quality scores, the filtering could not be the same as the filtering used for full-length reads. Sequences were annotated with PyIR, a Python wrapper for IgBLAST v1.9, and V/J genes and CDR3 were assigned using IMGT germline references. Reads were filtered out if the reads had weak V/J assignments (E-value above 1e-6), no CDR3, stop codons, out-of-frame junctions, or ambiguous translated residues. V3J clonotypes were defined as sequences sharing the same inferred V gene, J gene, and CDR3 amino acid sequence. The percentage overlap between two repertoires was calculated by dividing the number of shared unique clonotypes by the size of the smaller repertoire. Three approaches were used to assess repertoire richness: RTK rarefaction, the Chao1 estimator, and Recon v2.1 estimates of unobserved clonotypes. Generation probabilities for all TCRbeta clonotypes obtained by the gDNA method from a few donors were computed using OLGA. The immuneACCESS repertoire file appears here via TCRdb, limited to in-frame rearrangements. These files lack a portion of the clones; in checked studies, under half of the deficit traces to unresolved V genes, and the cause of the others is not known. V and J calls and clone size follow that table, whereas D and trimming were derived from the DNA. A total of roughly 500,000 clones appear in this sample, 95% to 96% of them only once. The ten most abundant clones make up about 0.059% of the sample.

The sequenced sample was naive CD4+ T cells sorted from blood. What the cell subset or site label conveys for this sample: CD45RA+ positively selected. This chain is built from TRBV5-1 and TRBJ2-4, with the D gene possibly TRBD1 or TRBD2, each one fitting 5 bases. The clonotype was recovered from a woman aged 25 to 39 in good health. The CDR3 protein sequence reads: CASSFTRDGPIQYF. The sequence in DNA is TGCGCCAGCAGCTTCACCCGGGACGGACCGATTCAGTACTTC. Supplemented by the reference TRBV5-1 and TRBJ2-4 proteins around the CDR3, the complete variable domain is KAGVTQTPRYLIKTRGQQVTLSCSPISGHRSVSWYQQTPGQGLQFLFEYFSETQRNKGNFPGRFSGRQFSNSRSEMNVSTLELGDSALYLCASSFTRDGPIQYFGAGTRLSVL.